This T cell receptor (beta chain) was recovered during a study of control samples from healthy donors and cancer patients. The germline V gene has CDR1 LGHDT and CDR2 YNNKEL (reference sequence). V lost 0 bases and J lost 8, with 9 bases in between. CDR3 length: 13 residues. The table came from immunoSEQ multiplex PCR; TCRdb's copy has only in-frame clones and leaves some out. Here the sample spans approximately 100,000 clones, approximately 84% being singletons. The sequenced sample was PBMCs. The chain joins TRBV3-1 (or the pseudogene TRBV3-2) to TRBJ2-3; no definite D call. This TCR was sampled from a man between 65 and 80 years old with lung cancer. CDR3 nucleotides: TGTGCCAGCAGCCAAGATCTCTGGGCTACGCAGTATTTT. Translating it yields CASSQDLWATQYF.